The source of this TCR beta chain is a study of T cells expressing NK-cell markers. Overall study context: Sorted CD3+CD56+NKG2C+, CD3+CD56+NKG2C- and CD3+CD56-NKG2C+ T-cell subsets were beta-chain profiled.

The authors generated TCR beta cDNA through 5'RACE template switching with UMIs. TCRdb reworked the 5' RACE reads into one entry per CDR3 protein, no DNA. The clone table shows about 460,000 distinct CDR3 sequences, with the ten largest holding 1.4% to 1.5%. CDR1 LNHDA and CDR2 SQIVND come from the germline V gene (reference sequence). The CDR3 has 12 residues. What was sequenced was blood T cells: a sorted CD56 or NKG2C T cell subset, CD4+ or CD8+ T cells, or bulk PBMC T cells (not recorded which). The V gene is TRBV19, the J gene TRBJ2-7; no DNA is available, so the TRBD2 call from TCRdb remains unchecked. This receptor was obtained from a woman aged 50 to 60 in good health. The CDR3 reads CASGGLAGDQYF.